This is a list of T cell receptor beta chains from one sample in a study of shared clonotypes between healthy human individuals. Sequenced by immunoSEQ multiplex PCR; TCRdb stores in-frame clones only, minus some. This table holds millions of clones, approximately 94% found once. Sample: naive CD8+ T cells sorted from blood. All receptors come from a man aged 18 to 30 in good health. CDR3s include the opening cysteine and the closing phenylalanine or tryptophan. The D gene is left open where the match is weak. The listing skips clone size in some rows; elsewhere it reads once, few, many or a size class.

NA,17,NA,TRBJ1-5,TRBV4-1,CASSQDQGGWGNQPQHF,TGCGCCAGCAGCCAAGATCAGGGAGGTTGGGGCAATCAGCCCCAGCATTTT
once,15,TRBD2,TRBJ2-1,TRBV7-8,CASSLGSGRVVEQFF,TGTGCCAGCAGCTTAGGAAGCGGGAGGGTAGTTGAGCAGTTCTTC
NA,15,NA,TRBJ1-6,TRBV6-5,CASSYFLSGDSPLHF,TGTGCCAGCAGTTACTTCCTCTCGGGGGACTCACCCCTCCACTTT
NA,19,TRBD1,TRBJ2-7,TRBV4-2,CASSQTIATTGGASGEQYF,TGTGCCAGCAGCCAAACAATCGCCACGACAGGGGGCGCATCCGGCGAGCAGTACTTC
NA,16,NA,TRBJ2-7,TRBV4-2,CASSQGNEDLPYEQYF,TGTGCCAGCAGCCAAGGTAACGAGGATCTACCCTACGAGCAGTACTTC
NA,19,NA,TRBJ2-1,TRBV27,CASSSKGQVRSWSYNEQFF,TGTGCCAGCAGTTCGAAGGGACAAGTGAGGTCCTGGTCCTACAATGAGCAGTTCTTC
NA,14,NA,TRBJ2-5,TRBV28,CASSLGGVQETQYF,TGTGCCAGCAGTTTGGGAGGAGTCCAAGAGACCCAGTACTTC
NA,15,TRBD2,TRBJ2-7,TRBV7-9,CASSLVAGGTYEQYF,TGTGCCAGCAGCTTAGTTGCGGGAGGGACCTACGAGCAGTACTTC
NA,14,NA,TRBJ1-6,TRBV21-1,CASIQGLGNSPLHF,TGTGCCAGCATCCAGGGTTTGGGTAATTCACCCCTCCACTTT
NA,16,TRBD2,TRBJ2-5,TRBV19,CASSIPSGTRQETQYF,TGTGCCAGTAGTATACCAAGCGGGACCCGACAAGAGACCCAGTACTTC
NA,16,TRBD2,TRBJ2-3,TRBV28,CASSFALAGGTDTQYF,TGTGCCAGCAGTTTCGCTCTAGCGGGGGGCACAGATACGCAGTATTTT
once,15,NA,TRBJ1-2,TRBV6-5,CASSYSGQIYGGYTF,TGTGCCAGCAGTTACTCTGGACAGATATATGGAGGCTACACCTTC
NA,16,TRBD1,TRBJ2-1,TRBV14,CASSQEVGTGNNEQFF,TGTGCCAGCAGCCAAGAGGTCGGGACAGGGAACAATGAGCAGTTCTTC
NA,17,TRBD1,TRBJ2-3,TRBV13,CASSLTRTDRATDTQYF,TGTGCCAGCAGCCTGACCCGTACGGACAGGGCGACAGATACGCAGTATTTT
NA,14,NA,TRBJ2-7,TRBV4-3,CASSQDDTYYEQYF,TGCGCCAGCAGCCAAGATGACACGTACTACGAGCAGTACTTC
NA,14,NA,TRBJ2-5,TRBV2,CASCDSSFQETQYF,TGTGCCAGCTGTGATAGCTCCTTCCAAGAGACCCAGTACTTC
NA,12,NA,TRBJ2-7,TRBV5-5,CASSFTTREQYF,TGTGCCAGCAGCTTTACCACCCGGGAGCAGTACTTC
NA,14,TRBD1,TRBJ1-4,TRBV5-4,CASSLKGGDEKLFF,TGTGCCAGCAGCTTGAAAGGGGGCGATGAAAAACTGTTTTTT
NA,15,NA,TRBJ2-7,TRBV4-1,CASSHSTGGKLEQYF,TGCGCCAGCAGCCATTCCACTGGGGGCAAGCTCGAGCAGTACTTC
many,13,NA,TRBJ1-2,TRBV19,CASSTDGNYGYTF,TGTGCCAGTAGCACGGACGGGAACTATGGCTACACCTTC
NA,15,TRBD1,TRBJ2-7,TRBV5-1,CASSLAGTGINEQYF,TGCGCCAGCAGCTTGGCCGGGACAGGGATCAACGAGCAGTACTTC
NA,13,NA,TRBJ1-6,TRBV6-4,CATRRGDNSPLHF,TGTGCCACAAGACGGGGGGATAATTCACCCCTCCACTTT
NA,16,NA,TRBJ2-5,TRBV5-6,CASSLAGRPGQETQYF,TGTGCCAGCAGCTTGGCGGGGAGGCCAGGACAAGAGACCCAGTACTTC
NA,14,TRBD1,TRBJ2-1,TRBV5-1,CASSETDRGDEQFF,TGCGCCAGCAGCGAAACGGACAGGGGCGATGAGCAGTTCTTC
NA,15,NA,TRBJ2-2,TRBV5-6,CASSLALVDTGELFF,TGTGCCAGCAGCTTGGCCCTTGTGGACACCGGGGAGCTGTTTTTT
NA,13,TRBD1,TRBJ2-7,TRBV6-6,CASSYFSGGEQYF,TGTGCCAGCAGTTACTTTTCAGGGGGCGAGCAGTACTTC
NA,13,NA,TRBJ2-5,TRBV25-1,CASSGSLQETQYF,TGTGCCAGCAGTGGCAGCCTCCAAGAGACCCAGTACTTC
NA,14,TRBD2,TRBJ2-7,TRBV18,CASSPGTSIDEQYF,TGTGCCAGCTCACCCGGGACTAGTATCGACGAGCAGTACTTC
NA,16,TRBD2,TRBJ2-1,TRBV5-6,CASSLMLAGAGGEQFF,TGTGCCAGCAGCTTGATGCTAGCGGGAGCGGGCGGTGAGCAGTTCTTC
NA,14,NA,TRBJ1-1,TRBV10-3,CAISEGVMNTEAFF,TGTGCCATCAGTGAGGGGGTCATGAACACTGAAGCTTTCTTT
NA,13,NA,TRBJ1-3,TRBV19,CATYRGGRNTIYF,TGTGCCACCTATCGGGGGGGGAGAAACACCATATATTTT
NA,16,TRBD1,TRBJ2-1,TRBV27,CASSFLYRTGDNEQFF,TGTGCCAGCAGTTTCCTGTACCGGACAGGGGACAATGAGCAGTTCTTC
NA,18,TRBD1,TRBJ2-2,TRBV30,CAWRVWLGQGIGTGELFF,TGTGCCTGGAGGGTGTGGTTGGGACAGGGAATCGGGACCGGGGAGCTGTTTTTT
NA,14,NA,TRBJ2-3,TRBV30,CAWSALTGTDTQYF,TGTGCCTGGTCCGCGCTCACTGGCACAGATACGCAGTATTTT
NA,14,NA,TRBJ1-1,TRBV11-1,CASSYTEGYTEAFF,TGTGCCAGCAGCTATACGGAGGGTTACACTGAAGCTTTCTTT
NA,13,NA,TRBJ2-7,TRBV11-2,CASSLAGSYEQYF,TGTGCCAGCAGCTTGGCTGGGTCCTACGAGCAGTACTTC
NA,15,NA,TRBJ1-2,TRBV4-1,CASSQVSQGTYGYTF,TGCGCCAGCAGCCAAGTGTCTCAGGGAACCTATGGCTACACCTTC
NA,12,NA,TRBJ1-1,TRBV11-1,CASSFPNTEAFF,TGTGCCAGCAGCTTCCCGAACACTGAAGCTTTCTTT
NA,17,NA,TRBJ2-2,TRBV30,CASLFGGSRANTGELFF,TGTGCCTCCCTTTTCGGGGGTTCGCGCGCGAACACCGGGGAGCTGTTTTTT
NA,13,TRBD2,TRBJ2-3,TRBV7-2,CASIVGEGYTQYF,TGTGCCAGCATCGTTGGGGAGGGATATACGCAGTATTTT
NA,14,NA,TRBJ2-5,TRBV6-6,CASTHWGERETQYF,TGTGCCAGCACCCACTGGGGGGAACGCGAGACCCAGTACTTC
NA,16,TRBD2,TRBJ2-5,TRBV6-6,CASRVPGLAPKETQYF,TGTGCCAGCAGAGTCCCGGGACTAGCCCCGAAGGAGACCCAGTACTTC
NA,16,NA,TRBJ2-2,TRBV9,CASSVLEGAGTGELFF,TGTGCCAGCAGCGTACTGGAGGGGGCAGGCACCGGGGAGCTGTTTTTT
NA,16,TRBD1,TRBJ2-7,TRBV4-1,CASSQEPTGIGNEQYF,TGCGCCAGCAGCCAAGAGCCGACAGGGATCGGCAACGAGCAGTACTTC
NA,13,NA,TRBJ2-7,TRBV10-1,CASSEYQRDEQYF,TGCGCCAGCAGTGAGTATCAGCGGGACGAGCAGTACTTC
NA,18,TRBD2,TRBJ2-7,TRBV4-1,CASSQDYPLAGETYEQYF,TGCGCCAGCAGCCAAGACTACCCGCTAGCGGGGGAGACCTACGAGCAGTACTTC
once,15,NA,TRBJ1-2,TRBV11-2,CASSHALGGRDGYTF,TGTGCCAGCAGCCACGCACTCGGGGGGAGGGACGGCTACACCTTC
NA,14,NA,TRBJ2-7,TRBV27,CASAPYGASYEQYF,TGTGCCAGTGCACCCTATGGGGCCTCCTACGAGCAGTACTTC
once,14,TRBD2,TRBJ2-7,TRBV5-4,CASSGTSGSDEQYF,TGTGCCAGCAGCGGGACTAGCGGGAGTGACGAGCAGTACTTC
NA,16,NA,TRBJ2-2,TRBV11-2,CASIQVVGGLTGELFF,TGTGCCAGCATCCAAGTTGTGGGGGGCCTCACCGGGGAGCTGTTTTTT
NA,15,NA,TRBJ2-7,TRBV4-1,CASSPGAGITYEQYF,TGCGCCAGCAGCCCAGGGGCAGGGATCACCTACGAGCAGTACTTC
NA,15,NA,TRBJ2-7,TRBV6-1,CASSVLVAGLYEQYF,TGTGCCAGCAGTGTTCTTGTTGCGGGACTCTACGAGCAGTACTTC
NA,17,NA,TRBJ2-2,TRBV27,CASSLSAVSGLAGELFF,TGTGCCAGCAGTTTATCTGCCGTTTCGGGCTTGGCCGGGGAGCTGTTTTTT
NA,15,NA,TRBJ1-3,TRBV5-6,CASSHWLGSGNTIYF,TGTGCCAGCAGTCACTGGTTGGGCTCTGGAAACACCATATATTTT
NA,16,TRBD2,TRBJ2-5,TRBV5-6,CASSTLAGALQETQYF,TGTGCCAGCAGCACCCTAGCGGGGGCACTCCAAGAGACCCAGTACTTC
NA,15,TRBD1,TRBJ2-7,TRBV5-1,CASSLGTGISYEQYF,TGCGCCAGCAGCTTGGGGACAGGTATCTCCTACGAGCAGTACTTC
NA,17,NA,TRBJ2-3,TRBV27,CASSEIGPSGSTDTQYF,TGTGCCAGCAGTGAAATAGGGCCCAGCGGGAGCACAGATACGCAGTATTTT
NA,15,NA,TRBJ2-4,TRBV7-2,CASSPVQEGLDIQYF,TGTGCCAGCAGCCCGGTTCAGGAGGGCCTGGACATTCAGTACTTC
once,14,NA,TRBJ2-7,TRBV7-6,CASSLEPESYEQYF,TGTGCCAGCAGCTTAGAGCCAGAGTCCTACGAGCAGTACTTC